The present TCR beta chain was sequenced within a study of blood T cells in healthy people across ages. Findings and caveats of the study: Aged donors had fewer naive CD4+ cells and lower diversity than long-lived donors.

Concerning this clonotype: Its antigen is currently unknown.

The use of a sample-barcoded 5' primer and a J-beta primer mix characterized a second PCR of roughly 6 to 11 cycles. Every cDNA was tagged by a template-switch adaptor with 12 random nucleotides. TCRdb reprocessed the 5' RACE reads via MiXCR and lists one record per CDR3 protein. The sample gives roughly 500,000 distinct CDR3 sequences, 25% to 30% of which show up once; under 20% is in the top ten. With each sample, at least 5.5 micrograms of total RNA were extracted. The V and J ends lost 3 bases and 8 bases respectively, with 8 bases between them. The CDR3 contains 12 residues. This sequence joins TRBV12-3 or TRBV12-4 and TRBJ2-4, with D perhaps TRBD1 or TRBD2 (5 bases each). Sample: blood. The receptor was isolated from a woman in her seventies in good health. DNA for the CDR3: TGTGCCAGCAGTTTCCAGGGAGACATTCAGTACTTC. Its translation: CASSFQGDIQYF.